Shown below are 2 T cell receptor beta chains from a single sample sequenced in a study of cytomegalovirus exposure and HLA in healthy donors. The PCR employed 60 Vbeta primers together with 13 Jbeta primers. Produced via immunoSEQ multiplex PCR; TCRdb's table is partial and in-frame only. In the table there are about 200,000 clones, approximately 79% of which are singletons. Sequencing used PBMCs. Source of these receptors: a man aged 50-59 years in good health and CMV-seronegative.

The gene calls are TRBV19 and TRBJ2-6; D is possibly TRBD2 (5 bases). CDR3 length: 15 residues. CDR1 and CDR2 (germline): LNHDA, SQIVND (reference sequence). The V end lost 3 bases, the J end lost 1 base, and 7 bases lay between the germline ends. The CDR3 region is CASSMGESGANVLTF. The CDR3 DNA follows: TGTGCCAGTAGTATGGGAGAATCTGGGGCCAACGTCCTGACTTTC.

The V call is TRBV28, the J call TRBJ1-3; 12 positions match TRBD1. Unmatched junction bases numbered 7, after V lost 6 bases and J lost 1 base. The CDR3 has 17 amino acids. Germline CDR1 MDHEN, CDR2 SYDVKM. CDR3 bases: TGTGCCAGCAGCTCGTGGGGACAGGGGGCTTCTGGAAACACCATATATTTT. Its translation is CASSSWGQGASGNTIYF. Drawing the rest from reference TRBV28 and TRBJ1-3, the complete variable domain is DVKVTQSSRYLVKRTGEKVFLECVQDMDHENMFWYRQDPGLGLRLIYFSYDVKMKEKGDIPEGYSVSREKKERFSLILESASTNQTSMYLCASSSWGQGASGNTIYFGEGSWLTVV.